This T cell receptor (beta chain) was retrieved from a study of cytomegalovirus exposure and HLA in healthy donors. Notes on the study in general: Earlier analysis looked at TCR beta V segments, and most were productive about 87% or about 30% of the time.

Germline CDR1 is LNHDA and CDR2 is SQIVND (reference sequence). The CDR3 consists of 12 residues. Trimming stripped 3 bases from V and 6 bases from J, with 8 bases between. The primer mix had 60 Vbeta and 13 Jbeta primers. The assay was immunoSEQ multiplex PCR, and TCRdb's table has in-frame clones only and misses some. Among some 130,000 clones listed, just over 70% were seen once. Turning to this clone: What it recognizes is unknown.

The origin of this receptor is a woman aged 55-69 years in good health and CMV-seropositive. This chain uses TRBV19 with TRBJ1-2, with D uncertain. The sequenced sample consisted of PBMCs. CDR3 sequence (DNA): TGTGCCAGTAGTATCGGAGCCAATGGCTACACCTTC. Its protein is CASSIGANGYTF.